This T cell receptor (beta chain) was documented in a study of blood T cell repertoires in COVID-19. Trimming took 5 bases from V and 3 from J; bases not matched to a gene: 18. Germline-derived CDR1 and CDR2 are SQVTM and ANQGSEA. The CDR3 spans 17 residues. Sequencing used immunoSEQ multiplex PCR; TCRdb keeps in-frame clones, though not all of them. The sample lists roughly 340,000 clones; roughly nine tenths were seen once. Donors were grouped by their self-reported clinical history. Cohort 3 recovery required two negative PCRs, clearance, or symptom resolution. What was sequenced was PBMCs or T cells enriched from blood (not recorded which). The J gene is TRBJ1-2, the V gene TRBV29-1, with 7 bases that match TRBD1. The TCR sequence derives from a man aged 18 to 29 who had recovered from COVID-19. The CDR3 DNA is TGCAGCGTTTTTGAGTTTCGGGACTCCGACAGGGACTATGGCTACACCTTC. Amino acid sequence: CSVFEFRDSDRDYGYTF. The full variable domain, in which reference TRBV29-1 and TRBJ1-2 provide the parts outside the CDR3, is SAVISQKPSRDICQRGTSLTIQCQVDSQVTMMFWYRQQPGQSLTLIATANQGSEATYESGFVIDKFPISRPNLTFSTLTVSNMSPEDSSIYLCSVFEFRDSDRDYGYTFGSGTRLTVV.